Listed below are T cell receptor beta chains from one sample, sequenced in a study of CD8+ T cells in alopecia areata. Here immunoSEQ multiplex PCR was the method, and the copy in TCRdb shows in-frame clones only, minus some. The data hold 120,000 or so clones, with under 65% observed a single time. Sequenced material: CD4+ T cells sorted from blood, taken at week 4, from a patient treated with tofacitinib. All receptors derive from a human donor with alopecia areata. CDR3s include the opening cysteine and the closing phenylalanine or tryptophan. Each record gives: CDR3 length, J gene, V gene, D gene, clone size, CDR3 protein, CDR3 DNA. D genes are given only for firm matches. Rows give clone size only sometimes, using once, few, many, or a class for an expanded clone.

CDR3 length: 14; J gene: TRBJ2-7; V gene: TRBV5-4; D gene: NA; clone size: NA; CDR3 protein: CASSLVARDNEQYF; CDR3 DNA: TGTGCCAGCAGCTTGGTGGCTAGGGATAACGAGCAGTACTTC
CDR3 length: 14; J gene: TRBJ1-1; V gene: TRBV4-3; D gene: TRBD1; clone size: NA; CDR3 protein: CASSQAGGSTEAFF; CDR3 DNA: TGCGCCAGCAGCCAGGCAGGGGGCTCCACTGAAGCTTTCTTT
CDR3 length: 13; J gene: TRBJ2-3; V gene: TRBV30; D gene: NA; clone size: NA; CDR3 protein: CAWSVRGTDTQYF; CDR3 DNA: TGTGCCTGGAGTGTACGGGGAACAGATACGCAGTATTTT
CDR3 length: 14; J gene: TRBJ1-1; V gene: TRBV4-2; D gene: NA; clone size: NA; CDR3 protein: CASSQAGGRTEAFF; CDR3 DNA: TGTGCCAGCAGCCAAGCTGGAGGCCGGACTGAAGCTTTCTTT
CDR3 length: 16; J gene: TRBJ1-4; V gene: TRBV27; D gene: NA; clone size: NA; CDR3 protein: CASTRAGTYLGEKLFF; CDR3 DNA: TGTGCCAGCACACGAGCCGGGACATACCTGGGAGAAAAACTGTTTTTT
CDR3 length: 15; J gene: TRBJ1-2; V gene: TRBV15; D gene: NA; clone size: NA; CDR3 protein: CATSRDLGGRYGYTF; CDR3 DNA: TGTGCCACCAGCAGAGATCTTGGGGGGCGCTATGGCTACACCTTC
CDR3 length: 11; J gene: TRBJ1-1; V gene: TRBV20-1; D gene: NA; clone size: NA; CDR3 protein: CSASRGTEAFF; CDR3 DNA: TGCAGTGCTAGTCGGGGTACTGAAGCTTTCTTT
CDR3 length: 18; J gene: TRBJ2-7; V gene: TRBV7-9; D gene: TRBD2; clone size: NA; CDR3 protein: CASSLYPVLAGGRYKQYF; CDR3 DNA: TGTGCCAGCAGCTTGTACCCTGTACTAGCGGGGGGACGCTACAAGCAGTACTTC
CDR3 length: 19; J gene: TRBJ2-5; V gene: TRBV7-8; D gene: TRBD1; clone size: NA; CDR3 protein: CASSFPGQGTVRQQETQYF; CDR3 DNA: TGTGCCAGCAGCTTCCCAGGGCAAGGGACAGTGCGGCAACAAGAGACCCAGTACTTC
CDR3 length: 15; J gene: TRBJ2-5; V gene: TRBV5-1; D gene: NA; clone size: few; CDR3 protein: CASSGLGQVQETQYF; CDR3 DNA: TGCGCCAGCAGCGGACTGGGACAAGTCCAAGAGACCCAGTACTTC
CDR3 length: 15; J gene: TRBJ2-5; V gene: TRBV29-1; D gene: NA; clone size: NA; CDR3 protein: CSVEVGRPGPETQYF; CDR3 DNA: TGCAGCGTTGAAGTTGGGCGACCAGGGCCAGAGACCCAGTACTTC
CDR3 length: 11; J gene: TRBJ1-1; V gene: TRBV30; D gene: NA; clone size: NA; CDR3 protein: CAWSAVNEAFF; CDR3 DNA: TGTGCCTGGAGTGCCGTAAATGAAGCTTTCTTT
CDR3 length: 13; J gene: TRBJ1-4; V gene: TRBV29-1; D gene: NA; clone size: few; CDR3 protein: CSVSWTQGDKLFF; CDR3 DNA: TGCAGCGTTAGCTGGACACAGGGTGACAAACTGTTTTTT
CDR3 length: 14; J gene: TRBJ2-4; V gene: TRBV5-1; D gene: NA; clone size: few; CDR3 protein: CASSLAGVWDIQYF; CDR3 DNA: TGCGCCAGCAGCTTGGCGGGGGTATGGGACATTCAGTACTTC
CDR3 length: 14; J gene: TRBJ1-2; V gene: TRBV29-1; D gene: NA; clone size: NA; CDR3 protein: CSVEGRGSNYGYTF; CDR3 DNA: TGCAGCGTTGAAGGCAGGGGAAGTAACTATGGCTACACCTTC
CDR3 length: 15; J gene: TRBJ2-3; V gene: TRBV30; D gene: TRBD2; clone size: NA; CDR3 protein: CAWSKGEVAGDTQYF; CDR3 DNA: TGTGCCTGGAGTAAGGGAGAGGTAGCGGGAGATACGCAGTATTTT
CDR3 length: 11; J gene: TRBJ2-5; V gene: TRBV7-9; D gene: NA; clone size: NA; CDR3 protein: CASSLEGPQYF; CDR3 DNA: TGTGCCAGCAGCTTAGAAGGTCCCCAGTACTTC
CDR3 length: 12; J gene: TRBJ1-2; V gene: TRBV15; D gene: NA; clone size: NA; CDR3 protein: CATGTSSGGYTF; CDR3 DNA: TGTGCCACCGGCACCTCTTCCGGTGGCTACACCTTC
CDR3 length: 15; J gene: TRBJ2-3; V gene: TRBV9; D gene: NA; clone size: NA; CDR3 protein: CASSVMERGTDTQYF; CDR3 DNA: TGTGCCAGCAGCGTAATGGAGCGAGGCACAGATACGCAGTATTTT
CDR3 length: 12; J gene: TRBJ2-5; V gene: TRBV29-1; D gene: TRBD2; clone size: NA; CDR3 protein: CSGVTSGETQYF; CDR3 DNA: TGCAGCGGGGTGACTAGCGGAGAGACCCAGTACTTC
CDR3 length: 16; J gene: TRBJ2-7; V gene: TRBV7-2; D gene: TRBD2; clone size: few; CDR3 protein: CASSLSLSGGVYEQYF; CDR3 DNA: TGTGCCAGCAGCTTATCTCTAAGCGGGGGGGTATACGAGCAGTACTTC